The 14 T cell receptor beta chains reported below all come from one sample, sequenced in a study of cytomegalovirus exposure and HLA in healthy donors (dated by TCRdb to about 2017). The library was made by the immunoSEQ multiplex PCR assay. Held by TCRdb, this immuneACCESS table contains in-frame sequences only and omits some clones. Under half of the omission traces to an unresolved V gene where checked; the cause of the rest is unknown. In this sample the table shows roughly 300,000 clones, 80% to 90% of which occur a single time. Of the sample, around 0.84% falls within the top ten clones. The sequencing input was PBMCs. All receptors come from a woman aged 18 to 35 in good health and CMV-seronegative.

The CDR3 DNA follows: TGTGCCAGCGGGGCCGGGGGCTACGAGCAGTACTTC. It specifies CASGAGGYEQYF. The chain carries TRBV28 and TRBJ2-7; perhaps TRBD2 as D (6 bases). CDR3 length: 12 amino acids. The ends were cut back, 8 bases at V and 3 bases at J, with 11 bases in the middle. Germline loops: CDR1 MDHEN, CDR2 SYDVKM.

The genes are TRBV6-6 and TRBJ1-1; D unresolved. V was shortened by 5 bases and J by 5 bases, with 18 bases between the two germline ends. Germline V gives CDR1 MNHNY, CDR2 SVGAGI (reference sequence). The CDR3 is 15 residues long. The CDR3 loop is CASSKEGVVRTEAFF. The CDR3 DNA is TGTGCCAGCAGTAAGGAGGGTGTAGTGAGAACTGAAGCTTTCTTT.

The chain couples TRBV5-4 to TRBJ2-7; the D gene is possibly TRBD1 (5 bases). V lost 0 bases to trimming and J lost 3 bases, with 10 bases between them. This CDR3 is 14 amino acids long. Germline V gives CDR1 SGHNT, CDR2 YYREEE (reference sequence). The CDR3 loop is CASSLARADYEQYF. The DNA of the CDR3 is TGTGCCAGCAGCTTGGCCAGGGCAGACTACGAGCAGTACTTC. The variable domain in full, completed from reference TRBV5-4 and TRBJ2-7, reads ETGVTQSPTHLIKTRGQQVTLRCSSQSGHNTVSWYQQALGQGPQFIFQYYREEENGRGNFPPRFSGLQFPNYSSELNVNALELDDSALYLCASSLARADYEQYFGPGTRLTVT.

The rearrangement joins TRBV7-8 to TRBJ2-7, with 8 bases aligning to TRBD2. Germline V gene lookup returns CDR1 SGHVS and CDR2 FQNEAQ. This CDR3 spans 13 amino acids. V was clipped by 7 bases and J by 2 bases; unmatched bases: 4. The CDR3, as DNA: TGTGCCAGCAACAAGGGACTAGCCTACGAGCAGTACTTC. The encoded protein is CASNKGLAYEQYF.

The chain couples TRBV5-6 to TRBJ1-4, with D maybe TRBD1 (5 bases). Germline CDR1 is SGHDT and CDR2 is YYEEEE. The CDR3 totals 15 residues. Trimming left V 1 base short and J 8 bases short, with 15 bases between. In DNA form, the CDR3 reads TGTGCCAGCAGCTTGAAGACAGCCGGGTACGAAAAACTGTTTTTT. Translated, it gives CASSLKTAGYEKLFF.

The chain uses TRBV28 and TRBJ1-5; 9 nucleotides agree with TRBD1. The J segment lost 7 bases and the V segment lost 5 bases, leaving 6 bases of the junction unmatched. This CDR3 comprises 14 residues. The germline CDR1 and CDR2 sequences are MDHEN and SYDVKM. The CDR3 nucleotides read TGTGCCAGCAGTCCTACAGGGGGCGCGCAGCCCCAGCATTTT. It translates to CASSPTGGAQPQHF.

This clone has a handful of counts. V is TRBV19 and J is TRBJ2-2, with 10 nucleotides matching TRBD1. Trimming at V came to 5 bases and at J to 7 bases, leaving 13 bases not matched to a gene. CDR1 is LNHDA, CDR2 SQIVND, per germline (reference sequence). This CDR3 has 17 amino acids. The CDR3 DNA reads as TGTGCCAGTAGTGCCCAACCGGGACAGGGGTTGGGCGGGGAGCTGTTTTTT. Its translation is CASSAQPGQGLGGELFF.

The chain recombines TRBV27 with TRBJ2-5; 9 nucleotides align to TRBD1. The CDR3 is 15 amino acids. V lost 5 bases to trimming and J lost 5 bases; unmatched junction nucleotides: 9. From germline, CDR1 is MNHEY and CDR2 SMNVEV (reference sequence). This chain's CDR3 is CASSPRTGVKETQYF. CDR3 nucleotides: TGTGCCAGCAGTCCACGGACAGGGGTGAAGGAGACCCAGTACTTC.

The chain recombines TRBV4-2 with TRBJ2-7; 8 nucleotides align to TRBD2. The junction had 6 bases not matched to a gene; V was cut back by 3 bases and J by 5 bases. This CDR3 is built from 14 residues. Germline V lookup: CDR1 LGHNA, CDR2 YNFKEQ. The CDR3 DNA is TGTGCCAGCAGCCATGGTCTAGCGGGCCACGAGCAGTACTTC. Its translation: CASSHGLAGHEQYF.

This clone was observed a handful of times. The chain is built from TRBV2 and TRBJ2-3; TRBD2 aligns across 7 bases. CDR3 length: 13 residues. V gave up 9 bases and J gave up 0 bases; unmatched junction bases: 3. CDR1 SNHLY and CDR2 FYNNEI come from the germline V gene. The CDR3 here is CARAGTSTDTQYF. In nucleotides, the CDR3 is TGTGCCAGAGCGGGAACTAGCACAGATACGCAGTATTTT.

CDR3 bases: TGTGCCAGCGGATTTGAGTGGGGCTGGCGCAATCAGCCCCAGCATTTT. It encodes CASGFEWGWRNQPQHF. This chain connects TRBV6-4 to TRBJ1-5; maybe TRBD1 (5 bases). The V end lost 8 bases, the J end lost 2 bases, and 19 bases lay between the germline ends. There are 16 residues in the CDR3. CDR1 and CDR2 from the germline V gene are MRHNA and SNTAGT.

This chain links TRBV19 with TRBJ1-5; no firm D call. Per the germline V gene, CDR1 is LNHDA and CDR2 is SQIVND (reference sequence). The CDR3 is 13 residues long. Between the trimmed V and J ends, which lost 4 bases and 3 bases, there was a span of 7 bases. DNA of the CDR3: TGTGCCAGTAGTACTATTACCAATCAGCCCCAGCATTTT. It translates to CASSTITNQPQHF.

The chain is built from TRBV7-2 and TRBJ2-7; 7 bases map to TRBD1. The ends lost 4 bases at V and 6 bases at J; junction bases unmatched: 9. This CDR3 is 14 amino acids long. The germline CDR1 and CDR2 sequences are SGHTA and FQGNSA. The DNA of the CDR3 is TGTGCCAGCAGCTCAGCGACAGGGTTGGGCGAGCAGTACTTC. Its translation is CASSSATGLGEQYF.

This clone was found a few times. J is TRBJ2-7 and V is TRBV6-1; 9 positions match TRBD1. The germline CDR1 and CDR2 sequences are MNHNS and SASEGT. Germline trimming cut 2 bases from V and 2 bases from J; bases unmatched to any gene: 4. The CDR3 spans 15 residues. CDR3 amino acids: CASSERRQGAYEQYF. The CDR3 DNA follows: TGTGCCAGCAGTGAACGGCGACAGGGGGCCTACGAGCAGTACTTC.